This TCR beta chain was sequenced for a study of shared clonotypes between healthy human individuals. V lost 2 bases and J lost 0, with 9 bases in between. The CDR3 has 15 amino acids. Germline V gives CDR1 WNHNN, CDR2 SYGVQD (reference sequence). Data came from immunoSEQ multiplex PCR; TCRdb stores just in-frame clones and leaves some out. The table has about 380,000 clones, approximately 96% seen once; the top ten hold about 0.32%. The chain is built from TRBV10-1 and TRBJ2-3; D remains unclear. The clonotype comes from a man in his thirties or forties in good health. Specimen: memory CD8+ T cells sorted from blood. Subset of the sample: CD45RO+ cells pooled with CCR7-negative TemRA cells. The CDR3 DNA reads as TGCGCCAGCAGTGAGAACGGGCTAAGCACAGATACGCAGTATTTT. Amino acids: CASSENGLSTDTQYF.